These T cell receptor beta chains were read from a single sample in a study of T-cell reconstitution after alpha-beta-depleted transplantation in children. In TCRdb, the PCR reads were re-called with MiXCR into one record per CDR3 protein. This sample has 700,000 to 950,000 distinct CDR3 sequences, with less than 20% found just once. This sample comprised PBMCs, mostly from graft donor cells, obtained 360 days after TCRalphabeta/CD19-depleted stem cell transplant. The receptor set was obtained from a male patient between 10 and 17 years old who had a stem cell transplant for acute lymphoblastic leukemia, so the T cells may come from the graft donor. Each CDR3 is given with its conserved first and last residue. The D gene is left open where the match is weak. Expanded clones get a size class; other rows say once, few or many, or leave the size out.

J	V	D	size	DNA	CDR3
TRBJ2-1	TRBV4-1	TRBD2	few	TGCGCCAGCAGCCAGGGACTAGCGGGAGGCTCCCCCTACAATGAGCAGTTCTTC	CASSQGLAGGSPYNEQFF
TRBJ2-1	TRBV5-1	TRBD2	few	TGCGCCAGCAGCTCTGGAGGTTGGCGGGAGGCCAACAATGAGCAGTTCTTC	CASSSGGWREANNEQFF
TRBJ2-1	TRBV29-1	TRBD2	NA	TGCAGCGTTGAACTAGCGGGAGTGGAGCAGTTCTTC	CSVELAGVEQFF
TRBJ2-4	TRBV30	NA	few	TGTGCCTGGGGAGGGGGGTTCAGAAACATTCAGTACTTC	CAWGGGFRNIQYF
TRBJ2-5	TRBV2	TRBD2	NA	TGTGCCAGCAGTCCTTGGACTAGCGGTGGGACCCAGTACTTC	CASSPWTSGGTQYF
TRBJ2-1	TRBV7-2	NA	many	TGTGCCAGCAGTCCCGGGACTTCCTACAATGAGCAGTTCTTC	CASSPGTSYNEQFF
TRBJ2-3	TRBV5-6	TRBD2	few	TGTGCCAGCAGGGTCGCTTTTAGCGGGAGGGCCGGCTCCCGCACAGATACGCAGTATTTT	CASRVAFSGRAGSRTDTQYF
TRBJ2-7	TRBV20-1	NA	few	TGCAGTGCTGGAGACCGGGACACCTCCTACGAGCAGTACTTC	CSAGDRDTSYEQYF
TRBJ2-3	TRBV5-1	NA	NA	TGCGCCAGCAGCTTGGCCACTAGCAAAGATACGCAGTATTTT	CASSLATSKDTQYF
TRBJ2-3	TRBV28	TRBD1	many	TGTGCCAGCACTACAGGGGGAGATACGCAGTATTTT	CASTTGGDTQYF
TRBJ2-5	TRBV10-3	NA	few	TGTGCCATCAGTGGGACCGAGTCTCCCCAGTACTTC	CAISGTESPQYF
TRBJ2-3	TRBV7-9	NA	many	TGTGCCAGCAGCAGCCAGGGAGACGTAGATACGCAGTATTTT	CASSSQGDVDTQYF
TRBJ2-7	TRBV12-3/TRBV12-4	TRBD1	few	TGTGCCAGCAGTCCTTTCCCTCGGACAGGCTCCTACGAGCAGTACTTC	CASSPFPRTGSYEQYF
TRBJ1-2	TRBV12-3/TRBV12-4	NA	few	TGTGCCAGCAGTTTCGAGAGGGCTAGGCGAGGCTATGGCTACACCTTC	CASSFERARRGYGYTF
TRBJ2-1	TRBV5-1	TRBD2	many	TGCGCCAGCAGCTTGGGACTAGCGAGGGGATACAATGAGCAGTTCTTC	CASSLGLARGYNEQFF
TRBJ2-1	TRBV11-2	NA	many	TGTGCCAGCAGCACCCCGCGGAGGGTGAGGCAGTTCTTC	CASSTPRRVRQFF